This TCR beta chain was captured by sequencing in a study of T cell repertoires in cytomegalovirus infection. About the research overall: It was recently identified HLA-C-restricted and well-studied HLA-B-restricted CMV epitopes that the study used. CMV infection together with matching HLA type was indicated by public TCR beta signatures.

This clonotype was seen only once. Its antigen is as yet unknown. The CDR3 covers 17 residues. The V gene's germline CDR1 is SGHRS and CDR2 YFSETQ. V lost 0 bases, J lost 0 bases, and 13 bases lay in between. Each CDR3 protein is one row after TCRdb ran MiXCR on the reads. The table lists approximately 1,000,000 distinct CDR3 sequences, roughly 30% of them singletons, with around an eighth in the top ten. Study results and caveats: HLA-C-restricted TCR beta clonotypes specific for CMV led the ex vivo response. Using cumulative public TCR beta family frequency, the authors identified those who carried CMV together with the relevant HLA.

This specimen consisted of cultured CD8+ T cells from PBMCs, obtained from culture after CMV antigen stimulation. The sequence was collected from a human donor in good health (CMV status not recorded). Some clones in this sample may be carry-over from other donors' samples. The rearrangement joins TRBV5-1 to TRBJ2-1, with TRBD1 as a possible D gene (6 bases). CDR3 bases: TGCGCCAGCAGCTTGGTTAGCAGGGGTCTCTCCTACAATGAGCAGTTCTTC. This gives the protein CASSLVSRGLSYNEQFF.